The 32 T cell receptor beta chains below come from one sample, sequenced in a study of blood T cells in healthy people across ages. Through a sample-barcoded 5' primer and a J-beta primer mix, a second PCR was run for roughly 7 to 12 cycles. TCRdb analysed the 5' RACE reads with MiXCR anew, one entry per CDR3 protein. The table shows about 800,000 distinct CDR3 sequences, with 58% occurring only once. The sequencing input was blood. The receptors originated from a man aged 25-45 years in good health.

The J gene is TRBJ2-3, the V gene TRBV20-1, with TRBD2 matching over 8 bases. The CDR3 consists of 13 residues. Germline loops: CDR1 DFQATT, CDR2 SNEGSKA (reference sequence). The trim removed 5 bases at V and 1 base at J, leaving 2 bases unmatched. The CDR3 DNA reads TGCAGTGCTCAAGCGGGAGGCACAGATACGCAGTATTTT. This gives the protein CSAQAGGTDTQYF.

The chain combines TRBV12-3 or TRBV12-4 with TRBJ1-2; D is ambiguous. The V and J ends lost 5 bases and 8 bases respectively, with 18 bases between them. The CDR3 consists of 14 residues. The CDR3 sequence: CASSLDRNTHGYTF. CDR3 sequence (DNA): TGTGCCAGCAGTCTGGATCGGAATACACACGGCTACACCTTC.

This clonotype was recorded a few times. This rearrangement joins TRBV10-3 to TRBJ2-5, with 9 bases matching TRBD1. The end of the DNA aligns better with TRBJ2-7, so the J call may be wrong. The CDR3 contains 14 residues. Per germline, CDR1 ENHRY and CDR2 SYGVKD. CDR3 sequence: CATDDRGGSYEQYF. CDR3 nucleotides: TGTGCCACCGATGACAGGGGGGGTTCCTACGAGCAGTACTTC.

The chain is built from TRBV12-3 or TRBV12-4 and TRBJ2-1; 11 bases agree with TRBD2. With 3 bases clipped from V and 8 bases from J, the junction kept 6 bases outside the gene matches. The CDR3 is 15 residues long. As DNA, the CDR3 is TGTGCCAGCAGTTTCGAACTAGCGGGAGCGGATGAGCAGTTCTTC. Protein sequence: CASSFELAGADEQFF.

V is TRBV29-1 and J is TRBJ2-5; tentative D call: TRBD2 (5 bases). The CDR3 spans 12 residues. The germline V gene has CDR1 SQVTM and CDR2 ANQGSEA. Trimming left V 7 bases short and J 1 base short, with 10 bases between. The CDR3 reads CSAEGPQETQYF. CDR3 bases: TGCAGCGCAGAGGGCCCCCAAGAGACCCAGTACTTC.

The chain couples TRBV6-2 or TRBV6-3 to TRBJ1-2, with D maybe TRBD1 (6 bases). CDR3 length: 14 amino acids. Germline V gives CDR1 MNHEY, CDR2 SVGEGT. V was clipped by 8 bases and J by 10 bases, with 23 bases between them. The CDR3 is CASGATWTADAYTF. The CDR3 region has the DNA TGTGCCAGCGGTGCGACCTGGACAGCTGATGCCTACACCTTC.

The V gene is TRBV21-1, the J gene TRBJ1-4; TRBD1, the table's D call, lacks a check against the DNA. TRBV21-1 is reported as a pseudogene. CDR3 length: 19 residues. The CDR3, as DNA: TGTGCCAGCAGCAAGGACTGTCAGGGGGGAAGTGCAACTAATGAAAAACTGTTTTTT. Protein sequence: CASSKDCQGGSATNEKLFF.

This clonotype was recorded a few times. This chain links TRBV27 with TRBJ2-1; 9 positions agree with TRBD2. The CDR3 is made up of 15 amino acids. CDR1 MNHEY and CDR2 SMNVEV come from the germline V gene (reference sequence). Trimming removed 7 bases from V and 7 bases from J; junction bases left unmatched: 11. The CDR3 nucleotides read TGTGCCAGCACCCCCGGGCGGGGGGGCTATAATGAGCAGTTCTTC. Its protein product is CASTPGRGGYNEQFF.

The chain recombines TRBV20-1 with TRBJ2-3, with TRBD2 matching 8 bases. The CDR3 totals 13 residues. Germline V gives CDR1 DFQATT, CDR2 SNEGSKA (reference sequence). The trim removed 6 bases at V and 4 bases at J, leaving 6 bases unmatched. The CDR3 here is CSAFSGVADTQYF. In DNA, the CDR3 is TGCAGTGCGTTTAGCGGGGTGGCAGATACGCAGTATTTT.

As regards this clonotype: A read error may produce the germline difference seen at one junction end. This chain uses TRBV20-1 with TRBJ1-2; 7 bases align to TRBD1. There are 12 residues in the CDR3. In germline, CDR1 is DFQATT, CDR2 SNEGSKA (reference sequence). CDR3 sequence (DNA): TGCAGTGCTGGGGAGGGGGCGCTTGGCTGCACCTTC. The encoded protein is CSAGEGALGCTF.

The table lists this clonotype with a few counts. The rearrangement joins TRBV13 to TRBJ2-3; tentative D call: TRBD2 (5 bases). Germline V CDR1 and CDR2: PRHDT, FYEKMQ (reference sequence). The CDR3 spans 16 residues. The V and J ends lost 2 bases and 5 bases respectively, with 17 bases between them. CDR3 sequence: CASSLWASSQQDTQYF. The CDR3 nucleotides read TGTGCCAGCAGCTTATGGGCTAGCAGTCAACAAGATACGCAGTATTTT.

J is TRBJ2-3 and V is TRBV4-2, with D possibly matching TRBD2 (6 bases). There are 14 residues in the CDR3. The germline V gene has CDR1 LGHNA and CDR2 YNFKEQ. Trimming left V 0 bases short and J 8 bases short, with 12 bases between. The CDR3 sequence: CASSQELDGGTQYF. The CDR3, as DNA: TGTGCCAGCAGCCAAGAACTAGACGGGGGTACGCAGTATTTT.

The rearrangement uses TRBV12-3 or TRBV12-4 and TRBJ2-3; D call uncertain. Trimming took off 8 bases at V and 13 bases at J, with 25 bases between the two ends. The CDR3 extends over 14 amino acids. CDR3 sequence: CASVFRVRADAEYF. Here the CDR3 DNA reads TGTGCCAGCGTTTTCAGAGTGAGAGCAGATGCGGAGTATTTT.

The chain links TRBV7-2 to TRBJ2-3; 7 nucleotides line up with TRBD2. V was clipped by 4 bases and J by 1 base; unmatched bases: 14. Germline CDR1 SGHTA, CDR2 FQGNSA. This CDR3 is 18 amino acids long. The chain's CDR3 is CASSSRTRRSSGTDTQYF. The CDR3 DNA sequence: TGTGCCAGCAGCTCACGGACTAGACGGAGTTCCGGCACAGATACGCAGTATTTT.

The chain has TRBV28 and TRBJ2-3, with D possibly TRBD1 on 6 matching bases. The germline CDR1 and CDR2 sequences are MDHEN and SYDVKM. The CDR3 is 13 amino acids. Trimming removed 8 bases at V and 5 bases at J, with 14 bases between. For the CDR3, the DNA is TGTGCCAGCGGGCCCAGGGGAGTAGATACGCAGTATTTT. It is translated as CASGPRGVDTQYF.

V usage is TRBV12-3 or TRBV12-4 and J usage is TRBJ2-4; 7 nucleotides align to TRBD2. The J call may be faulty, since TRBJ2-7 better matches the DNA end. CDR3 length: 12 amino acids. The CDR3 protein is CASRGVGYEQYF. The CDR3 region has the DNA TGTGCCAGCCGGGGGGTCGGGTACGAGCAGTACTTC.

In its sample, this clonotype was seen a few times. DNA of the CDR3: TGTGCCAGCTCACCGCGACAGGGGGCGAGCACTGAAGCTTTCTTT. This translates into CASSPRQGASTEAFF. This sequence joins TRBV18 and TRBJ1-1, with 10 bases matching TRBD1. This CDR3 comprises 15 residues. V shed 3 bases, J shed 4 bases, and the junction held 5 bases outside the gene matches. Germline V gene lookup returns CDR1 KGHSH and CDR2 LQKENI.

The V gene is TRBV12-3 or TRBV12-4, the J gene TRBJ2-5; 10 nucleotides line up with TRBD2. CDR3 size: 16 residues. V lost 6 bases to trimming and J lost 1 base; unmatched junction nucleotides: 8. The CDR3 nucleotides read TGTGCCAGCAGCCTCAATAGCGGGGGGATCCAAGAGACCCAGTACTTC. Its protein is CASSLNSGGIQETQYF.

The V call is TRBV21-1, the J call TRBJ2-5. TRBV21-1 is classified as a pseudogene. CDR3 length: 12 amino acids. The CDR3: CATGRLWSEQYF. Here the CDR3 DNA reads TGTGCCACAGGGCGGTTATGGTCGGAGCAGTACTTC.

This chain uses TRBV5-1 with TRBJ1-1, with D possibly matching TRBD1 (6 bases). The CDR3 totals 14 residues. The V and J ends lost 5 bases and 5 bases respectively, with 16 bases between them. The germline V gene encodes CDR1 SGHRS and CDR2 YFSETQ. In DNA, the CDR3 is TGCGCCAGCAGGCGCACAGGGAAACGGACTGAAGCTTTCTTT. Its protein product is CASRRTGKRTEAFF.

The V gene is TRBV28, the J gene TRBJ2-3; maybe TRBD2 (7 bases). The CDR3 runs 13 residues. V lost 11 bases, J lost 3 bases, and 15 bases lay in between. The germline gives CDR1 MDHEN, CDR2 SYDVKM. CDR3 DNA: TGTGCCGTCGAGGGGGAGGGAACAGATACGCAGTATTTT. As protein: CAVEGEGTDTQYF. Full variable domain (remainder filled in from reference TRBV28 and TRBJ2-3): DVKVTQSSRYLVKRTGEKVFLECVQDMDHENMFWYRQDPGLGLRLIYFSYDVKMKEKGDIPEGYSVSREKKERFSLILESASTNQTSMYLCAVEGEGTDTQYFGPGTRLTVL.

The rearrangement uses TRBV29-1 and TRBJ1-1; D ambiguous. CDR3 length: 12 residues. V gave up 7 bases and J gave up 2 bases, with 11 bases separating them. The germline CDR1 and CDR2 sequences are SQVTM and ANQGSEA. This CDR3 reads CSGRKPNTEAFF. The CDR3, as DNA: TGCAGCGGCAGAAAACCTAACACTGAAGCTTTCTTT.

This clonotype was counted once. The rearrangement joins TRBV3-1 to TRBJ2-7, with D possibly TRBD1 on 6 matching bases. This CDR3 is 14 amino acids long. Trimming left V 4 bases short and J 4 bases short, with 14 bases between. The V gene's germline CDR1 is LGHDT and CDR2 YNNKEL (reference sequence). The CDR3 region is CASSPSSTGYEQYF. In nucleotides, the CDR3 is TGTGCCAGCAGCCCGAGCTCCACAGGGTACGAGCAGTACTTC.

The table lists this clonotype with many counts. The V and J genes are TRBV4-3 and TRBJ2-7; TRBD2 matches 8 bases. V was pared by 0 bases and J by 3 bases, with 4 bases of the junction left unmatched. The CDR3 spans 15 residues. Germline V gives CDR1 LGHNA, CDR2 YSLEER. The CDR3 reads CASSQDSGGHYEQYF. DNA for the CDR3: TGCGCCAGCAGCCAAGATTCGGGAGGGCACTACGAGCAGTACTTC.

Only a few counts were recorded for this clonotype. V gene TRBV6-1 combines with J gene TRBJ2-4; 10 nucleotides align to TRBD1. The J call may be faulty, since TRBJ2-7 better matches the DNA end. CDR3 length: 14 residues. CDR1 and CDR2 (germline): MNHNS, SASEGT. The CDR3 spells CASSRQGALYEQYF. CDR3 DNA sequence: TGTGCCAGCAGCAGACAGGGGGCCCTCTACGAGCAGTACTTC.

The V call is TRBV5-1, the J call TRBJ2-7; D is unresolved. This CDR3 has 15 amino acids. CDR1 and CDR2 (germline): SGHRS, YFSETQ. V was cut by 2 bases and J by 9 bases, with 21 bases left in between. The CDR3 nucleotides are TGCGCCAGCAGCTTTGAGAGCCCAGCTATACGAGGGCAGTACTTC. It yields the protein CASSFESPAIRGQYF.

The chain uses TRBV6-5 and TRBJ2-1, with D uncertain. The CDR3 is 13 residues long. V was cut by 6 bases and J by 8 bases, with 14 bases left in between. Germline CDR1 reads MNHEY; CDR2 reads SVGAGI. The DNA for the CDR3 is TGTGCCAGCAGCCGCCCCATAGATGATGAGCAGTTCTTC. This gives the protein CASSRPIDDEQFF.

A note on this clonotype: One junction end disagrees with the germline gene, perhaps due to a read error. This rearrangement joins TRBV4-2 to TRBJ1-2, with no clear D. Germline V gene sequence: CDR1 LGHNA, CDR2 YNFKEQ. CDR3 size: 15 residues. CDR3 in amino acids: CASSQSEAANYGCTF. In nucleotides, the CDR3 is TGTGCCAGCAGCCAATCGGAGGCGGCTAACTATGGCTGCACCTTC.

Concerning this clonotype itself: An end of the junction differs from the germline gene, which may be a read error. The V and J genes are TRBV7-9 and TRBJ2-7, with D possibly TRBD1 on 6 matching bases. Germline CDR1 SEHNR, CDR2 FQNEAQ (reference sequence). This CDR3 comprises 14 residues. The CDR3 DNA sequence: TGTGCCAGCAGCCGGGACATGAAGCCCTACGAACAGTACTTC. Its protein product is CASSRDMKPYEQYF.

The gene calls are TRBV10-3 and TRBJ1-2; unclear D gene. The V gene lost 6 bases and the J gene lost 5 bases, with 10 bases spanning the gap. This CDR3 has 12 residues. The germline gives CDR1 ENHRY, CDR2 SYGVKD. The CDR3, as DNA: TGTGCCATCAGCGGGGATGGGTATGGCTACACCTTC. Residues: CAISGDGYGYTF.

This chain links TRBV6-1 with TRBJ2-7, with a weak D call TRBD1 (5 bases). This CDR3 is built from 14 residues. The V gene lost 2 bases and the J gene lost 3 bases, with 11 bases spanning the gap. Germline V CDR1 and CDR2: MNHNS, SASEGT. The CDR3 loop reads CASSEYDSNYEQYF. In DNA form, the CDR3 reads TGTGCCAGCAGTGAATATGACAGCAACTACGAGCAGTACTTC.

This rearrangement joins TRBV29-1 to TRBJ2-5, with 7 nucleotides matching TRBD1. The DNA end lines up better with TRBJ2-7; the J call may be wrong. Looked up from germline, CDR1 is SQVTM and CDR2 is ANQGSEA. The CDR3 length is 14 residues. The CDR3 nucleotides read TGCAGCGTTGGTTACCCGGGACAGATCTACGAGCAGTACTTC. Residues: CSVGYPGQIYEQYF.